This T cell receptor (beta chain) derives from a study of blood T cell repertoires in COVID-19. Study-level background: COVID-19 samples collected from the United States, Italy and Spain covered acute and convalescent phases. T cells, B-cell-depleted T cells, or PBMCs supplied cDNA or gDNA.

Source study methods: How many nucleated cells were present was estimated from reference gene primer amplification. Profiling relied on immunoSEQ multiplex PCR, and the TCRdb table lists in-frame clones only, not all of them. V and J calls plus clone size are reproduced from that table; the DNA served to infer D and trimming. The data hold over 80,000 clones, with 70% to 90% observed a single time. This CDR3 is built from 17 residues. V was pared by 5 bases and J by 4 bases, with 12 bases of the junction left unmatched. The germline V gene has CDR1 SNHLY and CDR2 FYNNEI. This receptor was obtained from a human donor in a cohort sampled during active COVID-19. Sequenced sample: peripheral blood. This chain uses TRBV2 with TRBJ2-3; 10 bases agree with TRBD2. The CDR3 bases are TGTGCCAGCAGTCGGGGGGGGCTAGCGGGAGCAGCAGATACGCAGTATTTT. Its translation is CASSRGGLAGAADTQYF.